The 25 T cell receptor beta chains in this list originate from one sample, sequenced in a study of blood T cell repertoires in COVID-19. The method was immunoSEQ multiplex PCR; TCRdb's version includes in-frame clones alone and lacks a portion of them. This table has fewer than 200,000 clones, approximately 86% appearing once. Sequencing input: peripheral blood. The receptors were gathered from a middle-aged man with active or convalescent COVID-19.

The chain is built from TRBV6-5 and TRBJ1-5; 9 bases agree with TRBD1. Germline-derived CDR1 and CDR2 are MNHEY and SVGAGI. The V and J ends lost 6 bases and 4 bases, in that order; junction bases with no gene match: 7. This CDR3 comprises 15 residues. CDR3 nucleotides: TGTGCCAGCAGAAAACAGGGGGCTCGGAATCAGCCCCAGCATTTT. It yields the protein CASRKQGARNQPQHF.

The CDR3 protein is CASRVDRGLTGELFF. The CDR3 coding sequence is TGTGCCAGCAGGGTCGACAGGGGGCTCACCGGGGAGCTGTTTTTT. The chain links TRBV6-5 to TRBJ2-2; TRBD1 agrees at 10 bases. V trimming: 6 bases; J trimming: 4 bases; junction bases outside the gene matches: 5. The CDR3 has 15 residues. Per germline, CDR1 MNHEY and CDR2 SVGAGI.

V and J are TRBV3-1 (or the pseudogene TRBV3-2) and TRBJ1-1; tentative D call: TRBD1 (6 bases). This CDR3 comprises 14 residues. From germline, CDR1 is LGHDT and CDR2 YNNKEL (reference sequence). V was trimmed by 4 bases and J by 1 base, leaving 10 bases between them. The CDR3 coding sequence is TGTGCCAGCAGCCTTCCGGGACAGAACACTGAAGCTTTCTTT. Translated, it gives CASSLPGQNTEAFF.

This chain connects TRBV4-2 to TRBJ1-2; tentative D call: TRBD1 (5 bases). Germline V gives CDR1 LGHNA, CDR2 YNFKEQ. The CDR3 has 17 residues. V was trimmed by 0 bases and J by 6 bases, leaving 20 bases between them. The CDR3: CASSQDPRLLGGDGYTF. CDR3 nucleotides: TGTGCCAGCAGCCAAGATCCCCGCCTCCTGGGAGGGGATGGCTACACCTTC.

The chain is built from TRBV7-8 and TRBJ2-4; D not certain. Trimming took 5 bases from V and 8 from J, leaving 13 bases between them. Germline V gene lookup returns CDR1 SGHVS and CDR2 FQNEAQ. This CDR3 contains 13 residues. The CDR3: CASSLRSVYIQYF. The CDR3 nucleotides are TGTGCCAGCAGCCTCCGATCGGTGTACATTCAGTACTTC.

This rearrangement joins TRBV9 to TRBJ1-5; perhaps TRBD1 as D (5 bases). V shed 3 bases and J shed 1 base, with 8 bases lying between them. Per germline, CDR1 SGDLS and CDR2 YYNGEE. The CDR3 consists of 14 residues. The CDR3 DNA reads as TGTGCCAGCAGCGGTGCAGGGAGCAATCAGCCCCAGCATTTT. It codes for CASSGAGSNQPQHF.

The chain joins TRBV19 to TRBJ2-7; 9 nucleotides match TRBD1. Trimming cost V 5 bases and J 2 bases; bases outside gene matches: 7. The CDR3 length is 15 residues. Germline values: CDR1 LNHDA, CDR2 SQIVND (reference sequence). The CDR3, as DNA: TGTGCCAGTAGTCCCGGACAGGGGTGGGCCTACGAGCAGTACTTC. It specifies CASSPGQGWAYEQYF.

This rearrangement joins TRBV5-4 to TRBJ1-6, with D unresolved. Germline lookup yields CDR1 SGHNT and CDR2 YYREEE (reference sequence). The CDR3 is 15 residues long. V was cut by 5 bases and J by 3 bases, with 12 bases left in between. CDR3 residues: CASRMDFVYNSPLHF. CDR3 nucleotide sequence: TGTGCCAGCAGGATGGACTTCGTCTATAATTCACCCCTCCACTTT.

The J gene is TRBJ1-4, the V gene TRBV7-9; D gene unclear. In germline, CDR1 is SEHNR, CDR2 FQNEAQ (reference sequence). V lost 5 bases, J lost 8 bases, and 15 bases lay in between. The CDR3 sequence is 14 residues long. The CDR3 spells CASSLRGVEEKLFF. Written as DNA, the CDR3 is TGTGCCAGCAGCCTCCGGGGTGTCGAGGAAAAACTGTTTTTT.

The chain joins TRBV30 to TRBJ1-3, with 9 bases lining up with TRBD1. Germline CDR1 and CDR2: GTSNPN and SVGIG (reference sequence). V lost 4 bases to trimming and J lost 7 bases; unmatched junction nucleotides: 8. This CDR3 has 14 residues. CDR3 sequence (DNA): TGTGCCTGGAATGAGGGGACAGGGCCGAACACCATATATTTT. Protein: CAWNEGTGPNTIYF.

CDR3 nucleotide sequence: TGTGCCAGTCCCCCGGTAGGGCGGGAAAATGAAAAACTGTTTTTT. It translates to CASPPVGRENEKLFF. V and J are TRBV19 and TRBJ1-4; no reliable D call. Trimming removed 8 bases from V and 5 bases from J, with 18 bases in between. Germline values: CDR1 LNHDA, CDR2 SQIVND (reference sequence). CDR3 length: 15 residues.

The chain has TRBV6-5 and TRBJ2-1; weak D call: TRBD1 (5 bases). This CDR3 spans 13 amino acids. Germline values: CDR1 MNHEY, CDR2 SVGAGI. V lost 7 bases and J lost 8, with 15 bases in between. This CDR3 is CASNRQGWHEQFF. The CDR3 nucleotides are TGTGCCAGCAATCGGCAGGGATGGCATGAGCAGTTCTTC.

This chain connects TRBV7-9 to TRBJ1-5; D gene uncertain. Trimming stripped 1 base from V and 1 base from J, with 8 bases between. The germline CDR1 and CDR2 sequences are SEHNR and FQNEAQ (reference sequence). The CDR3 length is 15 residues. The CDR3 DNA reads as TGTGCCAGCAGCTTAGGGGAGGGAAGCAATCAGCCCCAGCATTTT. Its translation is CASSLGEGSNQPQHF.

Notes on this clone: The same CDR3 also results from other DNA sequences found in this sample. The chain's CDR3 is CASSSSANYGYTF. CDR3 in DNA: TGTGCCAGCAGCTCTTCAGCTAACTATGGCTACACCTTC. The chain carries TRBV7-2 and TRBJ1-2; D gene unclear. Germline loops: CDR1 SGHTA, CDR2 FQGNSA. This CDR3 region has 13 residues. The germline V and J ends were trimmed by 4 bases and 0 bases, with 6 bases remaining between them.

DNA of the CDR3: TGTGCCAGCTCACCAGGGGACAGGGGACGGTACGAGACCCAGTACTTC. Translated: CASSPGDRGRYETQYF. The V and J genes are TRBV18 and TRBJ2-5; TRBD1 aligns across 10 bases. V shed 2 bases and J 5 bases; nucleotides not matched to a gene: 8. The germline V gene encodes CDR1 KGHSH and CDR2 LQKENI. This CDR3 is built from 16 residues.

The chain is built from TRBV28 and TRBJ2-7; TRBD1 agrees at 7 bases. V dropped 10 bases and J dropped 1; count of bases not matched to a gene: 13. This CDR3 comprises 15 residues. CDR1 MDHEN and CDR2 SYDVKM come from the germline V gene. The CDR3 sequence: CATPDRTGRSYEQYF. CDR3 in DNA: TGTGCCACCCCGGATCGGACAGGTAGATCCTACGAGCAGTACTTC.

The chain uses TRBV29-1 and TRBJ1-1; D is unresolved. Germline V CDR1 and CDR2: SQVTM, ANQGSEA. The CDR3 spans 13 residues. V lost 3 bases and J lost 2, with 10 bases in between. In nucleotides, the CDR3 is TGCAGCGTTGAGGGGAGATTTAACACTGAAGCTTTCTTT. It codes for CSVEGRFNTEAFF.

V is TRBV7-2 and J is TRBJ2-3; the match to TRBD2 covers 9 bases. CDR1 SGHTA and CDR2 FQGNSA come from the germline V gene. The CDR3 sequence is 16 residues long. The ends lost 5 bases at V and 0 bases at J; junction bases unmatched: 6. The CDR3 bases are TGTGCCAGCAGCCAGCTAGCGGGGAGGAGCACAGATACGCAGTATTTT. This codes for CASSQLAGRSTDTQYF.

The chain uses TRBV4-3 and TRBJ1-5, with a possible D match to TRBD1 (6 bases). The V gene lost 0 bases and the J gene lost 10 bases, with 13 bases spanning the gap. CDR3 length: 14 residues. Germline-derived CDR1 and CDR2 are LGHNA and YSLEER. DNA of the CDR3: TGCGCCAGCAGCCAAGATGGGACATTGGGCCCCCAGCATTTT. The encoded protein is CASSQDGTLGPQHF.

The chain is built from TRBV19 and TRBJ2-7, with 8 nucleotides matching TRBD2. CDR1 LNHDA and CDR2 SQIVND come from the germline V gene (reference sequence). The ends lost 5 bases at V and 0 bases at J; junction bases unmatched: 3. This CDR3 is 14 amino acids long. This CDR3 reads CASSQRGISYEQYF. In DNA form, the CDR3 reads TGTGCCAGTAGTCAGCGGGGGATCTCCTACGAGCAGTACTTC.

This chain joins TRBV29-1 and TRBJ2-3; D might be TRBD1 (6 bases). CDR1 is SQVTM and CDR2 is ANQGSEA in the germline V gene. V lost 6 bases, J lost 2 bases, and 18 bases lay in between. The CDR3 length is 15 residues. The CDR3 here is CSVKAGVWDTDTQYF. The CDR3, as DNA: TGCAGCGTAAAAGCAGGGGTTTGGGACACAGATACGCAGTATTTT.

V usage is TRBV3-1 (or the pseudogene TRBV3-2) and J usage is TRBJ1-5; D may be TRBD1 (6 bases). CDR3 length equals 15 residues. V lost 5 bases to trimming and J lost 1 base, with 12 bases between them. Germline values: CDR1 LGHDT, CDR2 YNNKEL (reference sequence). The CDR3 here is CASSEQGWSNQPQHF. The CDR3 nucleotides read TGTGCCAGCAGCGAACAGGGTTGGAGCAATCAGCCCCAGCATTTT.

The V call is TRBV5-1, the J call TRBJ2-2; 9 bases match TRBD1. V trimming: 1 base; J trimming: 3 bases; junction bases outside the gene matches: 7. The CDR3 loop spans 17 amino acids. CDR1 and CDR2 from the germline V gene are SGHRS and YFSETQ. CDR3 in DNA: TGCGCCAGCAGCTTGCGTGGGACAGGGTTTTACACCGGGGAGCTGTTTTTT. It encodes CASSLRGTGFYTGELFF.

The chain links TRBV29-1 to TRBJ2-5; no definite D call. V shed 5 bases and J shed 1 base, with 8 bases lying between them. Germline values: CDR1 SQVTM, CDR2 ANQGSEA. The CDR3 consists of 12 residues. CDR3 in DNA: TGCAGCGTTTCCGGGTCCCAAGAGACCCAGTACTTC. Its translation is CSVSGSQETQYF.

This clone showed up just once. The chain employs TRBV5-4 and TRBJ1-5; a weak D match, TRBD1 (5 bases). The CDR3 covers 15 residues. V shed 2 bases and J shed 7 bases, with 16 bases lying between them. The germline CDR1 and CDR2 sequences are SGHNT and YYREEE (reference sequence). The CDR3 loop is CASSFGGGGRQPQHF. In DNA, the CDR3 is TGTGCCAGCAGCTTCGGGGGAGGCGGTCGGCAGCCCCAGCATTTT.